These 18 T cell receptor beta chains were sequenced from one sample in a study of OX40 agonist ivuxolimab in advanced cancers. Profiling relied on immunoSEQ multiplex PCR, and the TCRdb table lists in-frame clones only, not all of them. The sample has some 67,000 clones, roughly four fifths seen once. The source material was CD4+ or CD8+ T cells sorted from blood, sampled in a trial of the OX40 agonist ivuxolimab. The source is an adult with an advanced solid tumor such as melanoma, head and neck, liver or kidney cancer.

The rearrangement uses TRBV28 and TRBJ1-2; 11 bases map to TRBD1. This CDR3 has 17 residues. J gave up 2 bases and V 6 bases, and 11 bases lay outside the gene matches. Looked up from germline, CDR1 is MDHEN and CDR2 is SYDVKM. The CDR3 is CASRSLRDRGTNYGYTF. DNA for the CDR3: TGTGCCAGCAGGTCACTCCGGGACAGGGGGACGAACTATGGCTACACCTTC.

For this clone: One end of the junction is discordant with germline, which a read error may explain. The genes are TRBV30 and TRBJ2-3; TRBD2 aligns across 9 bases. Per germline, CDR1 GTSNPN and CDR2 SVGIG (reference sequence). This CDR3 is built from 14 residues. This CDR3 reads CARSGGSGADTQYF. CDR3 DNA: TGTGCCCGGAGCGGGGGGAGCGGAGCAGATACGCAGTATTTT.

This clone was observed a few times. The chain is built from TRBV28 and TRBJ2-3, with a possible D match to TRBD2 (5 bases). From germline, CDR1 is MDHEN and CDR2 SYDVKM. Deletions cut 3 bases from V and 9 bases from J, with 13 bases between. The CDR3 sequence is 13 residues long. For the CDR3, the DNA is TGTGCCAGCAGTTTGCTAGCACGCGCCACGCAGTATTTT. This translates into CASSLLARATQYF.

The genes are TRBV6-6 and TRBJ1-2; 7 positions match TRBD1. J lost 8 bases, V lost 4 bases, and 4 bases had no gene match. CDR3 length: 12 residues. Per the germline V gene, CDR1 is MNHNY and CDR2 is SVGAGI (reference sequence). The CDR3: CASSWRQGGYTF. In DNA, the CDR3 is TGTGCCAGCAGTTGGAGACAGGGAGGCTACACCTTC.

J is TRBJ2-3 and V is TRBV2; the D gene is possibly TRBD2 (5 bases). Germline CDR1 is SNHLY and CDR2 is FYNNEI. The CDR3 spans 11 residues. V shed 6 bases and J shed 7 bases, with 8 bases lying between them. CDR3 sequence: CASREAYTQYF. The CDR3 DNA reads TGTGCCAGCAGGGAGGCCTATACGCAGTATTTT.

This CDR3 reads CASSSSGRKTGELFF. In DNA, the CDR3 is TGTGCCAGCAGTTCCAGCGGGAGGAAGACCGGGGAGCTGTTTTTT. This chain links TRBV28 with TRBJ2-2, with 9 bases lining up with TRBD2. The junction had 5 bases not matched to a gene; V was cut back by 4 bases and J by 5 bases. CDR1 and CDR2 (germline): MDHEN, SYDVKM. The CDR3 totals 15 residues.

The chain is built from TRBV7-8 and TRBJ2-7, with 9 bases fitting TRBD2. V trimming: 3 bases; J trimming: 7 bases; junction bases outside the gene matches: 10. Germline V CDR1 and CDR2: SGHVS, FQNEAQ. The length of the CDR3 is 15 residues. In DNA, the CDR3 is TGTGCCAGCAGCTTGGCTAGCGGGACAACTCATGAGCAGTACTTC. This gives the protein CASSLASGTTHEQYF.

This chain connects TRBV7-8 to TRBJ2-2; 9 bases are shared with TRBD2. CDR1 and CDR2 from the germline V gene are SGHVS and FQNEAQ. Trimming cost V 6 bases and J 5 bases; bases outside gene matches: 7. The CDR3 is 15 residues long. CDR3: CASRLSGGSTGELFF. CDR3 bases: TGTGCCAGCAGACTCAGCGGGGGGAGTACCGGGGAGCTGTTTTTT.

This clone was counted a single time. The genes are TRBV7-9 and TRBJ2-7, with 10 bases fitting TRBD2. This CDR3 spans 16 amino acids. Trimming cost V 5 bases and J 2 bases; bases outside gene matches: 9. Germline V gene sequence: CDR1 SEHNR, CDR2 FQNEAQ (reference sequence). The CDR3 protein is CASSGETSGSAYEQYF. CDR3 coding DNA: TGTGCCAGCAGCGGAGAGACTAGCGGGTCGGCCTACGAGCAGTACTTC.

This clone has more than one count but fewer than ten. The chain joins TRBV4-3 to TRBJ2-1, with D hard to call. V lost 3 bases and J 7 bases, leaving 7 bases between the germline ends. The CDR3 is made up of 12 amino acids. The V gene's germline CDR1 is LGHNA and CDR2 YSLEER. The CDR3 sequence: CASSHSENEQFF. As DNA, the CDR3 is TGCGCCAGCAGCCATTCGGAAAATGAGCAGTTCTTC.

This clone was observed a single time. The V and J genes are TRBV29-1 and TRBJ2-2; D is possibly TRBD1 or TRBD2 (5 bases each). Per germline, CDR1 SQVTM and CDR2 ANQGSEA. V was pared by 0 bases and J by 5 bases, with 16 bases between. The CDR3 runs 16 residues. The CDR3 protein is CSVEDGIGTLTGELFF. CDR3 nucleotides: TGCAGCGTTGAAGATGGGATTGGGACGCTGACCGGGGAGCTGTTTTTT.

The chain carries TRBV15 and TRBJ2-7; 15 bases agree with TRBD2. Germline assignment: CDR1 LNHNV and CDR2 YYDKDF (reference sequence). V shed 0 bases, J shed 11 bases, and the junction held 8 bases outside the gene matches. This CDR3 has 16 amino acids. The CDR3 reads CATSREFGLAGGPKYF. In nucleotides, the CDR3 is TGTGCCACCAGCAGAGAGTTCGGACTAGCGGGAGGGCCTAAGTACTTC. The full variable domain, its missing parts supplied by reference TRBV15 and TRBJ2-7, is DAMVIQNPRYQVTQFGKPVTLSCSQTLNHNVMYWYQQKSSQAPKLLFHYYDKDFNNEADTPDNFQSRRPNTSFCFLDIRSPGLGDTAMYLCATSREFGLAGGPKYFGPGTRLTVT.

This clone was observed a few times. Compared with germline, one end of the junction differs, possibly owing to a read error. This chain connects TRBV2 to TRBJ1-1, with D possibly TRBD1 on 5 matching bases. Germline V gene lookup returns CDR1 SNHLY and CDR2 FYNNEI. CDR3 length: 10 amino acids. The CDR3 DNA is TGTGCCAGCAGCTATCACGGGACCGTGTTT. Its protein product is CASSYHGTVF.

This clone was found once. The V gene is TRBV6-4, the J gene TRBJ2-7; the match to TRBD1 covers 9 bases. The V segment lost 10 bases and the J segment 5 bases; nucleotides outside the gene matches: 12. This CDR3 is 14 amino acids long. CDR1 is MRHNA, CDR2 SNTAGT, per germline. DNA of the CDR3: TGTGCCACCTCAGGAGGACAGGGGATCCACGAGCAGTACTTC. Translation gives CATSGGQGIHEQYF.

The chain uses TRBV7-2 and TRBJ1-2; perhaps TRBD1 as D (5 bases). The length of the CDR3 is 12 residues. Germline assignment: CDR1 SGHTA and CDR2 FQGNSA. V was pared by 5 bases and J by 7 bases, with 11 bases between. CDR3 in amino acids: CASSRGAGGYTF. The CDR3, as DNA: TGTGCCAGCAGCAGAGGGGCGGGTGGCTACACCTTC.

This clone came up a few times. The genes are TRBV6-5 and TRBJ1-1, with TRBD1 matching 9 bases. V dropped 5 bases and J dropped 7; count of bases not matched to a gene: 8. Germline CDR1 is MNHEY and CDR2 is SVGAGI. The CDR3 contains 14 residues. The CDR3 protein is CASSKHGTGNEAFF. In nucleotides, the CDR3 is TGTGCCAGCAGTAAACACGGGACAGGGAATGAAGCTTTCTTT.

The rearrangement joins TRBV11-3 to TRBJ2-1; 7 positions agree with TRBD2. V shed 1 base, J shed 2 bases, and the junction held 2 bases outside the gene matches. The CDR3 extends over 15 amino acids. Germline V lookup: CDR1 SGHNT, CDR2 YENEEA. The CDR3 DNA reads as TGTGCCAGCAGCTTAGCGGGGGGAGCCTACAATGAGCAGTTCTTC. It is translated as CASSLAGGAYNEQFF.

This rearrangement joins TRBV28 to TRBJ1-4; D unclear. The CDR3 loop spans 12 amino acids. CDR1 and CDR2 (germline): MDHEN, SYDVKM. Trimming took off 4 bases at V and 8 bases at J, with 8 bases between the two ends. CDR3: CASSWLQEKLFF. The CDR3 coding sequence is TGTGCCAGCAGTTGGTTACAAGAAAAACTGTTTTTT.